The present T cell receptor (beta chain) was sequenced within a study of blood T cells in healthy people across ages. This clonotype has a handful of counts. Its antigen is not known. Trimming cost V 5 bases and J 7 bases, with 18 bases left between them. CDR3 size: 14 residues. CDR1 and CDR2 (germline): SEHNR, FQNEAQ (reference sequence). Study conclusions and caveats: Older age coincided with a roughly linear decline in TCR beta diversity per million T cells.

Together with a sample-barcoded 5' primer, a J-beta primer mix was included in a second PCR lasting roughly 7 to 11 cycles. TCRdb used MiXCR to reprocess the 5' RACE reads, holding one entry per CDR3 protein. This table has 1.5 million to 1.9 million distinct CDR3 sequences, 35% to 45% appearing once. The rearrangement links TRBV7-9 to TRBJ2-7; perhaps TRBD2 as D (6 bases). The TCR originated in a woman aged 18-29 years in good health. Specimen: blood. Here the CDR3 reads CASSPRTSSHEQYF. CDR3 coding DNA: TGTGCCAGCAGCCCTCGTACTAGCTCTCATGAGCAGTACTTC.